Listed here is a single TCR beta chain. Antigen unknown. Germline V lookup: CDR1 LGHNT, CDR2 FRNRAP. V was clipped by 0 bases and J by 1 base; unmatched bases: 4. The CDR3 totals 17 residues. Specified time point: patch test 1, 2 weeks after DPC sensitization. As to treatment: therapeutic diphenylcyclopropenone sensitization with weekly scalp DPC. This sample is part of a study of human T cells and chemical hapten exposure. One entry per CDR3 protein, called by TCRdb with MiXCR from the RACE reads. The sample lists approximately 400,000 distinct CDR3 sequences, more than 4.5% occurring once. Study-level points and caveats: PT1 expanded TCR counts correlated positively with patch test score.

This specimen was whole blood, taken in connection with sensitization to the hapten diphenylcyclopropenone (DPC). V gene TRBV12-5 combines with J gene TRBJ2-1, with 9 bases matching TRBD2. The sequence came from a woman aged 45-60 years with alopecia areata. Some clones in this sample may be carry-over from other donors' samples. The CDR3 here is CASGLVPLAGSYNEQFF. CDR3 coding DNA: TGTGCTAGTGGTTTGGTACCCCTAGCGGGATCCTACAATGAGCAGTTCTTC.